The T cell receptor (beta chain) under discussion was sequenced for a study of spatial heterogeneity in lung cancer. On the study more broadly: Bulk RNA-seq from matched material yielded a T cell module score that correlated strongly with TCR transcript counts in tumor regions. Every unique TCR and UMI combination, on average, appeared more than ten times in raw reads.

This CDR3 region has 14 residues. From germline, CDR1 is SGHNT and CDR2 YENEEA. V lost 2 bases to trimming and J lost 8 bases, with 15 bases between them. This clonotype was recorded once. Its antigen remains unidentified. Within a library made for alpha chains, this beta chain is off target, and its count is uninformative. Time point noted: sample taken at primary tumor resection. The donor population consisted of roughly 70 patients with untreated, early-stage non-small cell lung cancer. Study observations and caveats: Beta chains had an estimated 13% coverage of tumor T cells, and alpha chains had about 7%. Tumors with more nonsynonymous mutations had more expanded intratumoral alpha and beta TCRs.

TCRdb re-derived calls from the 5' RACE reads in MiXCR, one entry per CDR3 protein. The data hold roughly 9,000 distinct CDR3 sequences, with 5.5% to 7% observed a single time. This chain uses TRBV11-3 with TRBJ1-2, with D unclear. This TCR derives from a male donor with early-stage non-small cell lung cancer. The material was lung tumor tissue, obtained at surgery. The CDR3 DNA reads as TGTGCCAGCAGCTTAAAAGGCTATGATGGAGGCTACACCTTC. Encoded protein: CASSLKGYDGGYTF.